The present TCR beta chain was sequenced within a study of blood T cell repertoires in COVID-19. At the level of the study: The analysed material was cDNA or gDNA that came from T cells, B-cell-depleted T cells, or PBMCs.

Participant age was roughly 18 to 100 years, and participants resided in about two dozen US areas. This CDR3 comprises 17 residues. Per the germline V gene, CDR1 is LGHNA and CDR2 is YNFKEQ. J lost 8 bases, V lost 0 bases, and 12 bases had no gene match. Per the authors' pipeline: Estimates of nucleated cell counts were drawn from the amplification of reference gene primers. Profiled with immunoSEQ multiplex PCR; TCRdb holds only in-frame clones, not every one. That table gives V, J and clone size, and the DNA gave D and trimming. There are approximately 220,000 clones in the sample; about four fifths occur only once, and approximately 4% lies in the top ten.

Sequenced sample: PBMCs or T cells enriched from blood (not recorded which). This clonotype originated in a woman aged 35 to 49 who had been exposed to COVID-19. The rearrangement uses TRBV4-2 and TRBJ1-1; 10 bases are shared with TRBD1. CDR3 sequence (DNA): TGTGCCAGCAGCCAAGACCCCGCGACAGGGGGCGATACGGAAGCTTTCTTT. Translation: CASSQDPATGGDTEAFF.